The clone carrying this T cell receptor (beta chain) has at least ten counts. Its antigen is undetermined. The germline gives CDR1 SGHVT, CDR2 SQSDAQ. Unmatched junction bases numbered 2, after V lost 1 base and J lost 4 bases. CDR3 length: 14 amino acids. The record originates from a study of T cell repertoires in cytomegalovirus infection. Findings of the study overall: Cumulative public TCR beta family frequency identified CMV carriers with the relevant HLA. Ex vivo, HLA-C-restricted CMV-specific TCR beta clonotypes prevailed over the rest of the response.

TCRdb used MiXCR to reprocess the reads, holding one entry per CDR3 protein. Altogether more than 200,000 distinct CDR3 sequences are present, approximately 10% being singletons, with the ten largest covering more than 12%. The specimen was PBMCs. The chain couples TRBV7-4 to TRBJ1-1; 8 bases line up with TRBD1. This clonotype originated in a human donor in good health (CMV status not recorded). Some clones in this sample may be carry-over from other donors' samples. CDR3 residues: CASSLGQGFTEAFF. In DNA form, the CDR3 reads TGTGCCAGCAGCTTAGGACAGGGGTTCACTGAAGCTTTCTTT.